The 15 T cell receptor beta chains reported below all come from one sample, sequenced in a study of blood T cell repertoires in COVID-19. Assay: immunoSEQ multiplex PCR; the TCRdb copy retains only in-frame clones and omits some. The sample has approximately 210,000 clones; roughly four fifths are singletons. The sample taken for sequencing was peripheral blood. Source of these receptors: a middle-aged woman with acute or convalescent COVID-19.

This chain uses TRBV29-1 with TRBJ1-2, with TRBD1 identical over 7 bases. Germline lookup yields CDR1 SQVTM and CDR2 ANQGSEA. The CDR3 is made up of 12 amino acids. The ends lost 2 bases at V and 8 bases at J; junction bases unmatched: 5. CDR3 amino acids: CSVEPGQQGYTF. The CDR3 nucleotides are TGCAGCGTTGAACCGGGACAGCAAGGCTACACCTTC.

The J gene is TRBJ1-3, the V gene TRBV28; D remains unclear. V dropped 0 bases and J dropped 0 bases, with 9 bases sitting between them. Germline V gene lookup returns CDR1 MDHEN and CDR2 SYDVKM. The CDR3 loop spans 16 amino acids. The CDR3 bases are TGTGCCAGCAGTTTATGGTCCACAGTCTCTGGAAACACCATATATTTT. Protein sequence: CASSLWSTVSGNTIYF.

The chain links TRBV27 to TRBJ1-2; 10 bases match TRBD1. From germline, CDR1 is MNHEY and CDR2 SMNVEV (reference sequence). V lost 5 bases to trimming and J lost 7 bases; unmatched junction nucleotides: 13. CDR3 length equals 16 residues. The CDR3 region is CASSPMGQGFTFGYTF. The CDR3 nucleotides are TGTGCCAGCAGTCCAATGGGACAGGGGTTTACCTTTGGCTACACCTTC.

This clone has a single count. V gene TRBV24-1 combines with J gene TRBJ2-3, with D hard to call. Germline CDR1 is KGHDR and CDR2 is SFDVKD. The V end was cut by 4 bases, the J end by 2 bases, with 6 bases between. This CDR3 has 13 amino acids. The CDR3 spells CATSDTYTDTQYF. In nucleotides, the CDR3 is TGTGCCACCAGTGACACCTACACAGATACGCAGTATTTT.

The chain employs TRBV18 and TRBJ1-3; D gene ambiguous. CDR3 length: 13 amino acids. Per germline, CDR1 KGHSH and CDR2 LQKENI. With 1 base removed from V and 9 bases from J, the gap between germline ends came to 10 bases. This CDR3 is CASSPQSSITIYF. In nucleotides, the CDR3 is TGTGCCAGCTCACCACAATCTTCTATCACCATATATTTT.

The V gene is TRBV6-5, the J gene TRBJ2-5; 7 positions match TRBD2. Losses at the gene ends were 6 bases for V and 1 base for J; bases not matched to a gene: 8. Looked up from germline, CDR1 is MNHEY and CDR2 is SVGAGI. The length of the CDR3 is 15 residues. The CDR3: CASSRLAEGQETQYF. The CDR3 nucleotides read TGTGCCAGCAGCAGGCTAGCGGAGGGCCAAGAGACCCAGTACTTC.

The V gene is TRBV19, the J gene TRBJ2-7; tentative D call: TRBD1 (6 bases). The CDR3 has 15 residues. CDR1 LNHDA and CDR2 SQIVND come from the germline V gene (reference sequence). V was cut by 3 bases and J by 4 bases, with 16 bases left in between. In DNA form, the CDR3 reads TGTGCCAGTAGTATTGTTCCGGGACAAACTTACGAGCAGTACTTC. It encodes CASSIVPGQTYEQYF. Variable domain in full (rest from reference TRBV19 and TRBJ2-7): DGGITQSPKYLFRKEGQNVTLSCEQNLNHDAMYWYRQDPGQGLRLIYYSQIVNDFQKGDIAEGYSVSREKKESFPLTVTSAQKNPTAFYLCASSIVPGQTYEQYFGPGTRLTVT.

J is TRBJ1-6 and V is TRBV30, with a weak D call TRBD1 (5 bases). This CDR3 is built from 14 residues. V dropped 8 bases and J dropped 0 bases, with 11 bases sitting between them. CDR1 is GTSNPN and CDR2 is SVGIG in the germline V gene (reference sequence). The CDR3, as DNA: TGTGCCGGTCGACAGAGCTCCTATAATTCACCCCTCCACTTT. Translation gives CAGRQSSYNSPLHF.

The chain uses TRBV2 and TRBJ1-2; 9 nucleotides agree with TRBD1. V shed 6 bases and J 0 bases; nucleotides not matched to a gene: 2. Germline CDR1 SNHLY, CDR2 FYNNEI. The CDR3 runs 14 residues. The DNA of the CDR3 is TGTGCCAGCAGAGGACAGGGGTCTAACTATGGCTACACCTTC. It yields the protein CASRGQGSNYGYTF. Full variable domain (outside the CDR3, taken from reference TRBV2 and TRBJ1-2): EPEVTQTPSHQVTQMGQEVILRCVPISNHLYFYWYRQILGQKVEFLVSFYNNEISEKSEIFDDQFSVERPDGSNFTLKIRSTKLEDSAMYFCASRGQGSNYGYTFGSGTRLTVV.

This chain uses TRBV6-2 or TRBV6-3 with TRBJ2-7; 9 bases are shared with TRBD1. Looked up from germline, CDR1 is MNHEY and CDR2 is SVGEGT. Unmatched junction bases numbered 8, after V lost 4 bases and J lost 4 bases. CDR3 length equals 15 residues. Here the CDR3 DNA reads TGTGCCAGCAGTTCACCTAGACAGGGGGAATACGAGCAGTACTTC. This codes for CASSSPRQGEYEQYF.

V is TRBV7-2 and J is TRBJ1-2, with TRBD1 identical over 10 bases. CDR3 length: 16 residues. Losses at the gene ends were 5 bases for V and 6 bases for J; bases not matched to a gene: 12. In germline, CDR1 is SGHTA, CDR2 FQGNSA. Written as DNA, the CDR3 is TGTGCCAGCAGCCCACCCCCGACAGGGGGCGTGAATGGCTACACCTTC. This gives the protein CASSPPPTGGVNGYTF. Together with reference TRBV7-2 and TRBJ1-2, the CDR3 gives the full variable domain: GAGVSQSPSNKVTEKGKDVELRCDPISGHTALYWYRQSLGQGLEFLIYFQGNSAPDKSGLPSDRFSAERTGGSVSTLTIQRTQQEDSAVYLCASSPPPTGGVNGYTFGSGTRLTVV.

This clone was recorded only once. The J gene is TRBJ1-5, the V gene TRBV12-3 or TRBV12-4; D is undetermined. V lost 5 bases and J lost 4, with 6 bases in between. The CDR3 sequence is 12 residues long. The CDR3 is CASSMRNQPQHF. The CDR3 region has the DNA TGTGCCAGCAGTATGAGAAATCAGCCCCAGCATTTT.

This rearrangement joins TRBV6-6 to TRBJ2-7; 13 nucleotides line up with TRBD2. Per germline, CDR1 MNHNY and CDR2 SVGAGI (reference sequence). J was trimmed by 3 bases and V by 5 bases; bases with no gene match: 13. The CDR3 contains 18 residues. CDR3 coding DNA: TGTGCCAGCAGTCTAACTAAATGGACTAGCGGGGGAAACTACGAGCAGTACTTC. Protein product: CASSLTKWTSGGNYEQYF.

V gene TRBV27 combines with J gene TRBJ1-1; 8 bases line up with TRBD1. Per germline, CDR1 MNHEY and CDR2 SMNVEV (reference sequence). The CDR3 loop spans 15 amino acids. After removal of 6 bases from V and 2 bases from J, the junction contained 8 bases not matched to a gene. Written as DNA, the CDR3 is TGTGCCAGCAGCCATAGCGACAGGGGTAACACTGAAGCTTTCTTT. Its protein is CASSHSDRGNTEAFF.

This clone was picked up one time. This chain joins TRBV7-2 and TRBJ2-7; D ambiguous. The CDR3 covers 15 residues. V lost 4 bases and J lost 1, with 14 bases in between. CDR1 SGHTA and CDR2 FQGNSA come from the germline V gene. DNA for the CDR3: TGTGCCAGCAGCTCCAGGCCCGGCCCATCCTACGAGCAGTACTTC. It translates to CASSSRPGPSYEQYF.